This record covers a single TCR beta chain. Its specificity is not known. Trimming took 4 bases from V and 4 from J; bases not matched to a gene: 7. The germline CDR1 and CDR2 sequences are LGHDT and YNNKEL (reference sequence). This CDR3 is built from 15 residues. This entry comes from a study of T cells in Graves' hyperthyroidism and ophthalmopathy. Study-wide results and caveats: Most clonotypes that expanded in the thyroid above 0.001 also showed up in blood.

Each diagnosis drew on symptoms, thyroxine, TRAb, thyroid ultrasound and orbital computed tomography findings. PBMCs were collected from an approximately 9 ml volume of fresh peripheral blood. Amplification targeted TCR beta CDR3 regions from RNA transcripts. The primer set for the first-round RT-PCR of the TCR CDR3 was HTBI. TCRdb called the multiplex PCR reads again in MiXCR, with one record for every CDR3 protein. Of over 250,000 distinct CDR3 sequences in the sample, 17% were seen once. This receptor was taken from a woman aged 55-69 years with Graves' ophthalmopathy. V gene TRBV3-1 combines with J gene TRBJ2-5; 9 bases match TRBD2. The sample comprised blood. In nucleotides, the CDR3 is TGTGCCAGCAGCCCCCCCGGAGCGGGGGGAGAGACCCAGTACTTC. This sequence encodes CASSPPGAGGETQYF.